These 16 T cell receptor beta chains originate from one sample sequenced in a study of blood T cell repertoires in COVID-19. Sequenced by immunoSEQ multiplex PCR; TCRdb stores in-frame clones only, minus some. This sample has fewer than 400,000 clones, with under 95% found just once. Sequenced material: PBMCs or T cells enriched from blood (not recorded which). The receptors originated from a woman in her twenties or thirties who had recovered from COVID-19.

This chain uses TRBV28 with TRBJ2-3; the match to TRBD1 covers 9 bases. After removal of 6 bases from V and 3 bases from J, the junction contained 7 bases not matched to a gene. The CDR3 is made up of 15 amino acids. Germline lookup yields CDR1 MDHEN and CDR2 SYDVKM. The DNA for the CDR3 is TGTGCCAGCAGGCCCGGGACAGGGCCGACAGATACGCAGTATTTT. It is translated as CASRPGTGPTDTQYF.

This clone has at least ten counts. V gene TRBV6-4 combines with J gene TRBJ2-3; 10 bases line up with TRBD1. Trimming cost V 2 bases and J 1 base; bases outside gene matches: 0. The germline CDR1 and CDR2 sequences are MRHNA and SNTAGT. The CDR3 is made up of 15 amino acids. CDR3 residues: CASSDGTGGTDTQYF. In nucleotides, the CDR3 is TGTGCCAGCAGTGACGGGACAGGGGGCACAGATACGCAGTATTTT.

A few counts support this clone. The chain joins TRBV4-2 to TRBJ2-2; TRBD1 is a possible D gene (5 bases). Per germline, CDR1 LGHNA and CDR2 YNFKEQ. This CDR3 has 15 amino acids. Trimming took 6 bases from V and 4 from J, leaving 15 bases between them. CDR3 DNA sequence: TGTGCCAGCAGTCTCCAGGGAATCGGCACCGGGGAGCTGTTTTTT. The encoded protein is CASSLQGIGTGELFF.

J is TRBJ2-2 and V is TRBV5-6, with D tentatively TRBD1 (6 bases). Germline V gene data show CDR1 as SGHDT and CDR2 as YYEEEE. The V end was cut by 5 bases, the J end by 4 bases, with 6 bases between. The CDR3 loop spans 12 amino acids. CDR3 sequence: CASRDSTGELFF. For the CDR3, the DNA is TGTGCCAGCAGGGACAGCACCGGGGAGCTGTTTTTT. Looking up the rest from reference TRBV5-6 and TRBJ2-2 gives the full variable domain: DAGVTQSPTHLIKTRGQQVTLRCSPKSGHDTVSWYQQALGQGPQFIFQYYEEEERQRGNFPDRFSGHQFPNYSSELNVNALLLGDSALYLCASRDSTGELFFGEGSRLTVL.

V is TRBV9 and J is TRBJ2-2; 10 bases align to TRBD2. This CDR3 region has 15 residues. Looked up from germline, CDR1 is SGDLS and CDR2 is YYNGEE. V lost 2 bases, J lost 6 bases, and 4 bases stayed unmatched. The CDR3 region is CASSVGTSVSGELFF. DNA of the CDR3: TGTGCCAGCAGCGTCGGGACTAGCGTTTCCGGGGAGCTGTTTTTT. The whole variable domain, remainder taken from reference TRBV9 and TRBJ2-2, is DSGVTQTPKHLITATGQRVTLRCSPRSGDLSVYWYQQSLDQGLQFLIQYYNGEERAKGNILERFSAQQFPDLHSELNLSSLELGDSALYFCASSVGTSVSGELFFGEGSRLTVL.

The chain carries TRBV28 and TRBJ1-1, with D perhaps matching TRBD1 (6 bases). V was pared by 10 bases and J by 12 bases, with 21 bases between. Germline V lookup: CDR1 MDHEN, CDR2 SYDVKM. The CDR3 runs to 12 residues. CDR3 in DNA: TGTGCCACCTGCGCCGGGACACTCATGCCTTTCTTT. This codes for CATCAGTLMPFF.

The rearrangement joins TRBV7-8 to TRBJ1-5, with D maybe TRBD1 (5 bases). The length of the CDR3 is 14 residues. V was shortened by 7 bases and J by 2 bases, with 12 bases between the two germline ends. CDR1 is SGHVS and CDR2 is FQNEAQ in the germline V gene. CDR3 nucleotides: TGTGCCAGCACCCAAACAGGTGGCAATCAGCCCCAGCATTTT. Translated: CASTQTGGNQPQHF.

V is TRBV15 and J is TRBJ2-5; 7 nucleotides agree with TRBD1. Germline-derived CDR1 and CDR2 are LNHNV and YYDKDF (reference sequence). Trimming at V came to 3 bases and at J to 1 base, leaving 23 bases not matched to a gene. The CDR3 sequence is 21 residues long. This chain's CDR3 is CATSRALMFDYRQGSQETQYF. In DNA form, the CDR3 reads TGTGCCACCAGCAGGGCCTTAATGTTCGATTACAGACAGGGCTCCCAAGAGACCCAGTACTTC.

This clone is a singleton in its sample. CDR3 sequence: CASSLVGVTTGNTIYF. The CDR3 DNA follows: TGCGCCAGCAGCTTGGTAGGGGTAACAACTGGAAACACCATATATTTT. The chain is built from TRBV5-1 and TRBJ1-3, with D tentatively TRBD1 (5 bases). Germline V gene data show CDR1 as SGHRS and CDR2 as YFSETQ. V lost 0 bases, J lost 2 bases, and 12 bases lay in between. The CDR3 contains 16 residues.

The chain has TRBV19 and TRBJ2-7, with 9 nucleotides matching TRBD2. From germline, CDR1 is LNHDA and CDR2 SQIVND (reference sequence). The CDR3 runs to 14 residues. Trimming took 5 bases from V and 2 from J; bases not matched to a gene: 4. Here the CDR3 reads CASSELAGTYEQYF. In DNA, the CDR3 is TGTGCCAGTAGTGAACTAGCGGGCACCTACGAGCAGTACTTC.

The CDR3: CASSPGGGGQETQYF. The CDR3 coding sequence is TGCGCCAGCAGCCCAGGCGGGGGGGGACAAGAGACCCAGTACTTC. The chain uses TRBV5-1 and TRBJ2-5; 9 bases agree with TRBD2. The germline gives CDR1 SGHRS, CDR2 YFSETQ. The CDR3 contains 15 residues. Germline trimming cut 4 bases from V and 2 bases from J; bases unmatched to any gene: 6.

This clone was seen once. This chain joins TRBV4-3 and TRBJ1-1; a weak D match, TRBD1 (5 bases). The CDR3 sequence is 15 residues long. Trimming left V 0 bases short and J 6 bases short, with 14 bases between. The germline V gene has CDR1 LGHNA and CDR2 YSLEER. This CDR3 is CASSQDEAGPAEAFF. CDR3 nucleotide sequence: TGCGCCAGCAGCCAAGATGAGGCAGGGCCCGCTGAAGCTTTCTTT.

The V call is TRBV3-1 (or the pseudogene TRBV3-2), the J call TRBJ2-2, with 11 bases lining up with TRBD2. Germline trimming cut 3 bases from V and 4 bases from J; bases unmatched to any gene: 1. Looked up from germline, CDR1 is LGHDT and CDR2 is YNNKEL (reference sequence). The CDR3 is 15 residues long. The CDR3 DNA reads as TGTGCCAGCAGCCATGGACTAGCGGGCACCGGGGAGCTGTTTTTT. This gives the protein CASSHGLAGTGELFF.

This clone has only a few counts. This chain uses TRBV6-5 with TRBJ1-1, with D uncertain. The CDR3 extends over 14 amino acids. The V end was cut by 0 bases, the J end by 2 bases, with 7 bases between. Germline V lookup: CDR1 MNHEY, CDR2 SVGAGI. The CDR3 spells CASSYSPSNTEAFF. CDR3 nucleotides: TGTGCCAGCAGTTACTCTCCGTCCAACACTGAAGCTTTCTTT.

The CDR3 loop is CATEGQGDQPQHF. The CDR3 nucleotides read TGTGCCACCGAAGGACAGGGCGATCAGCCCCAGCATTTT. J is TRBJ1-5 and V is TRBV12-3 or TRBV12-4; 8 bases agree with TRBD1. The CDR3 consists of 13 residues. V lost 10 bases to trimming and J lost 5 bases; unmatched junction nucleotides: 7.

The chain couples TRBV7-3 to TRBJ2-1, with 8 bases matching TRBD2. This CDR3 has 14 residues. Trimming at V came to 5 bases and at J to 12 bases, leaving 12 bases not matched to a gene. Germline lookup yields CDR1 SGHTA and CDR2 FQGTGA. CDR3 amino acids: CASSVAGLDSLQFF. The CDR3, as DNA: TGTGCCAGCAGCGTAGCGGGACTAGATAGCTTGCAGTTCTTC.